This is a list of T cell receptor beta chains from one sample in a study of cytomegalovirus exposure and HLA in healthy donors. Profiled with immunoSEQ multiplex PCR; TCRdb holds only in-frame clones, not every one. The table lists roughly 150,000 clones, roughly 91% of them singletons, with 4% to 5% in the top ten. Sequenced sample: PBMCs. These receptors originate from a man younger than 35 in good health and CMV-seropositive. Both conserved end residues are part of each CDR3. Each record gives: clone size, V gene, J gene, D gene, CDR3 protein, CDR3 DNA. The D gene is left open where the match is weak. Only part of the rows carry a size: once, few, many, or a class if the clone is expanded.

size: NA; V: TRBV4-1; J: TRBJ1-2; D: TRBD1; CDR3: CASSRLTGGHGYTF; DNA: TGCGCCAGCAGCCGCCTTACAGGGGGCCATGGCTACACCTTC
size: NA; V: TRBV27; J: TRBJ1-5; D: NA; CDR3: CASRRGGQGRQPQHF; DNA: TGTGCCAGCAGACGGGGGGGGCAGGGGCGTCAGCCCCAGCATTTT
size: NA; V: TRBV20-1; J: TRBJ2-1; D: NA; CDR3: CSGFGEQFF; DNA: TGCAGTGGATTCGGGGAGCAGTTCTTC
size: once; V: TRBV7-9; J: TRBJ2-7; D: TRBD2; CDR3: CASSLARGLARSYEQYF; DNA: TGTGCCAGCAGCTTAGCCCGAGGACTAGCGCGCTCCTACGAGCAGTACTTC
size: NA; V: TRBV4-1; J: TRBJ2-2; D: TRBD1; CDR3: CASSQERLRTGGSLLGELFF; DNA: TGCGCCAGCAGCCAAGAGAGGCTGAGAACAGGGGGCAGTTTATTAGGGGAGCTGTTTTTT
size: NA; V: TRBV7-9; J: TRBJ1-2; D: NA; CDR3: CASSLAQGYGYTF; DNA: TGTGCCAGCAGCTTAGCCCAGGGGTATGGCTACACCTTC
size: NA; V: TRBV30; J: TRBJ1-1; D: NA; CDR3: CAWSVGSRAIPEAFF; DNA: TGTGCCTGGAGTGTTGGGTCGCGGGCCATCCCTGAAGCTTTCTTT
size: NA; V: TRBV5-4; J: TRBJ2-2; D: TRBD2; CDR3: CASSRGLAGVRAGELFF; DNA: TGTGCCAGCAGCCGCGGACTAGCGGGAGTTCGGGCCGGGGAGCTGTTTTTT
size: NA; V: TRBV29-1; J: TRBJ2-2; D: TRBD1; CDR3: CSVGQSYTGELFF; DNA: TGCAGCGTGGGACAGTCGTACACCGGGGAGCTGTTTTTT
size: NA; V: TRBV9; J: TRBJ2-1; D: NA; CDR3: CASSGLSTGQFF; DNA: TGTGCCAGCAGCGGGTTGAGTACAGGGCAGTTCTTC
size: NA; V: TRBV2; J: TRBJ2-3; D: NA; CDR3: CASGFPGRADTQYF; DNA: TGTGCCAGCGGGTTCCCAGGGCGCGCAGATACGCAGTATTTT
size: NA; V: TRBV5-1; J: TRBJ2-7; D: NA; CDR3: CASSLVSGDSYEQYF; DNA: TGCGCCAGCAGCTTGGTTTCAGGGGATTCCTACGAGCAGTACTTC
size: NA; V: TRBV6-1; J: TRBJ2-2; D: NA; CDR3: CASSPRGELFF; DNA: TGTGCCAGCAGTCCCCGCGGGGAGCTGTTTTTT
size: NA; V: TRBV29-1; J: TRBJ2-1; D: TRBD1; CDR3: CSVEDVPGQGTHNEQFF; DNA: TGCAGCGTTGAAGACGTACCGGGACAGGGTACACACAATGAGCAGTTCTTC
size: NA; V: TRBV6-5; J: TRBJ2-5; D: TRBD1; CDR3: CALGDSQETQYF; DNA: TGTGCCCTCGGGGACAGCCAAGAGACCCAGTACTTC
size: NA; V: TRBV9; J: TRBJ1-1; D: NA; CDR3: CASSPGNTEAFF; DNA: TGTGCCAGCAGCCCGGGGAACACTGAAGCTTTCTTT
size: NA; V: TRBV6-4; J: TRBJ2-7; D: TRBD2; CDR3: CASSDLTSGRLQYEQYF; DNA: TGTGCCAGCAGTGACTTGACTAGCGGGAGGTTGCAGTACGAGCAGTACTTC